Listed here are 24 T cell receptor beta chains from one sample, sequenced in a study of identical twins' blood T cells. In TCRdb, the 5' RACE reads were re-called with MiXCR into one record per CDR3 protein. The table shows roughly 340,000 distinct CDR3 sequences, with under 30% occurring only once. Input material: PBMCs. The receptor source for this set is a woman aged 18 to 55 in good health.

This clonotype came up a few times. The gene calls are TRBV3-1 and TRBJ2-1; the D is unclear. V dropped 1 base and J dropped 10 bases, with 5 bases sitting between them. The CDR3 contains 11 residues. Germline lookup yields CDR1 LGHDT and CDR2 YNNKEL (reference sequence). CDR3 amino acids: CASSQAQEQFF. CDR3 nucleotides: TGTGCCAGCAGCCAAGCTCAGGAGCAGTTCTTC.

CDR3 sequence: CSARKGQRNEQYF. The CDR3 DNA reads TGCAGTGCTCGCAAAGGACAGAGGAACGAGCAGTACTTC. J is TRBJ2-7 and V is TRBV20-1; tentative D call: TRBD1 (6 bases). This CDR3 contains 13 residues. V was shortened by 5 bases and J by 5 bases, with 16 bases between the two germline ends. CDR1 and CDR2 from the germline V gene are DFQATT and SNEGSKA (reference sequence).

This clonotype occurred once. The J gene is TRBJ1-3, the V gene TRBV5-1; unclear D gene. CDR3 size: 16 residues. Trimming left V 2 bases short and J 3 bases short, with 15 bases between. Germline lookup yields CDR1 SGHRS and CDR2 YFSETQ. CDR3 in amino acids: CASSFGPLADGNTIYF. The CDR3, as DNA: TGCGCCAGCAGCTTCGGGCCCCTCGCGGATGGAAACACCATATATTTT.

This clonotype was found a few times. The chain joins TRBV29-1 to TRBJ2-3; D is ambiguous. The CDR3 loop spans 13 amino acids. Germline V gene lookup returns CDR1 SQVTM and CDR2 ANQGSEA. V was cut by 7 bases and J by 6 bases, with 17 bases left in between. The CDR3 nucleotides are TGCAGCGCCAGCTTTGGCAGTCTGGATACGCAGTATTTT. It codes for CSASFGSLDTQYF.

The rearrangement uses TRBV29-1 and TRBJ1-2; D gene unclear. The germline gives CDR1 SQVTM, CDR2 ANQGSEA. V was cut by 3 bases and J by 2 bases, with 10 bases left in between. CDR3 size: 13 residues. CDR3 bases: TGCAGCGTTGACCCCCTTCCGAACTATGGCTACACCTTC. This sequence encodes CSVDPLPNYGYTF. The full variable domain, completed using reference TRBV29-1 and TRBJ1-2, is SAVISQKPSRDICQRGTSLTIQCQVDSQVTMMFWYRQQPGQSLTLIATANQGSEATYESGFVIDKFPISRPNLTFSTLTVSNMSPEDSSIYLCSVDPLPNYGYTFGSGTRLTVV.

Concerning this clonotype: Possible read error: a much larger clone is one base away. This chain links TRBV12-3 or TRBV12-4 with TRBJ2-1, with D hard to call. There are 13 residues in the CDR3. The CDR3 nucleotides read TGTGCCAGCAGCCCCCTTGGCAACAATGAGCAGTTATTC. Amino acids: CASSPLGNNEQLF.

The V and J genes are TRBV7-9 and TRBJ2-3; 12 bases agree with TRBD2. The germline V gene has CDR1 SEHNR and CDR2 FQNEAQ (reference sequence). CDR3 size: 15 residues. V lost 5 bases, J lost 6 bases, and 6 bases stayed unmatched. The CDR3 bases are TGTGCCAGCAGCCAGACTAGCGGGGGTGCCGATACGCAGTATTTT. Its translation: CASSQTSGGADTQYF. The whole variable domain, filled in from reference TRBV7-9 and TRBJ2-3, reads DTGVSQNPRHKITKRGQNVTFRCDPISEHNRLYWYRQTLGQGPEFLTYFQNEAQLEKSRLLSDRFSAERPKGSFSTLEIQRTEQGDSAMYLCASSQTSGGADTQYFGPGTRLTVL.

A few counts support this clonotype. The J gene is TRBJ1-5, the V gene TRBV27, with D tentatively TRBD1 (6 bases). V dropped 0 bases and J dropped 4 bases, with 13 bases sitting between them. There are 16 residues in the CDR3. Germline lookup yields CDR1 MNHEY and CDR2 SMNVEV (reference sequence). CDR3 loop: CASSLSKTGANQPQHF. For the CDR3, the DNA is TGTGCCAGCAGTTTATCCAAAACGGGGGCTAATCAGCCCCAGCATTTT.

There are a few counts of this clonotype. In DNA form, the CDR3 reads TGTGCCAGCAGTTTAGTGTCTCATGCAGGCTACACCTTC. Translated, it gives CASSLVSHAGYTF. J is TRBJ1-2 and V is TRBV12-3 or TRBV12-4; no clear D gene. This CDR3 is 13 amino acids long. Trimming pared 1 base from V and 8 bases from J, leaving 11 bases between.

This chain uses TRBV29-1 with TRBJ2-3; possible D gene TRBD2, 6 bases. Trimming removed 4 bases from V and 7 bases from J, with 9 bases in between. The CDR3 covers 11 residues. In germline, CDR1 is SQVTM, CDR2 ANQGSEA. CDR3 sequence (DNA): TGCAGCGTTGGGGGGGAACATACGCAGTATTTT. This codes for CSVGGEHTQYF.

This clonotype was observed a few times. The chain carries TRBV29-1 and TRBJ2-7, with TRBD2 matching 8 bases. The ends lost 3 bases at V and 2 bases at J; junction bases unmatched: 6. CDR1 and CDR2 from the germline V gene are SQVTM and ANQGSEA. This CDR3 spans 14 amino acids. In DNA form, the CDR3 reads TGCAGCGTTGAGGGAAAGCGGGGGACCTACGAGCAGTACTTC. It encodes CSVEGKRGTYEQYF.

The chain joins TRBV6-1 to TRBJ1-2, with a tentative D call TRBD1 (5 bases). The CDR3 is 15 amino acids. The V end lost 2 bases, the J end lost 8 bases, and 18 bases lay between the germline ends. Germline CDR1 reads MNHNS; CDR2 reads SASEGT. The CDR3 reads CASSEKSWQGVGYTF. CDR3 DNA: TGTGCCAGCAGTGAAAAGTCTTGGCAGGGTGTAGGCTACACCTTC.

This clonotype was observed a few times. The rearrangement joins TRBV9 to TRBJ2-3; D is unresolved. Trimming left V 0 bases short and J 7 bases short, with 9 bases between. The CDR3 runs 13 residues. Germline values: CDR1 SGDLS, CDR2 YYNGEE. The CDR3 sequence is CASSVDSRNTQYF. CDR3 DNA: TGTGCCAGCAGCGTAGACAGTAGGAATACGCAGTATTTT.

This clonotype has just one count. The chain employs TRBV7-2 and TRBJ1-2, with TRBD1 matching 7 bases. This CDR3 is built from 13 residues. Germline trimming cut 2 bases from V and 8 bases from J; bases unmatched to any gene: 5. Germline lookup yields CDR1 SGHTA and CDR2 FQGNSA. This CDR3 reads CASSLRQGGGYTF. CDR3 DNA sequence: TGTGCCAGCAGCTTACGACAGGGAGGCGGCTACACCTTC.

The sample holds a few counts of this clonotype. The junction and the germline gene differ at one end; a read error may be behind it. The chain uses TRBV19 and TRBJ2-1; 11 bases fit TRBD2. Germline V CDR1 and CDR2: LNHDA, SQIVND (reference sequence). The CDR3 is 15 amino acids. The CDR3 DNA reads TGTGTCAGTAGTACGGGACTAGCGGACTACAATGAGCAGTTCTTC. Encoded protein: CVSSTGLADYNEQFF.

There are a few counts of this clonotype. The V call is TRBV20-1, the J call TRBJ2-1; 7 nucleotides align to TRBD2. Trimming removed 0 bases from V and 2 bases from J; junction bases left unmatched: 7. This CDR3 is built from 16 residues. Germline V CDR1 and CDR2: DFQATT, SNEGSKA (reference sequence). The CDR3 loop reads CSARDLGGSAYNEQFF. DNA of the CDR3: TGCAGTGCTAGAGATCTGGGCGGGAGCGCCTACAATGAGCAGTTCTTC.

This clonotype was counted only a few times. V gene TRBV5-1 combines with J gene TRBJ1-1, with D perhaps TRBD1 (6 bases). Germline assignment: CDR1 SGHRS and CDR2 YFSETQ. The CDR3 sequence is 15 residues long. Trimming cost V 4 bases and J 0 bases, with 13 bases left between them. CDR3 sequence (DNA): TGCGCCAGCAGCACTCTGACAGGAGTGAACACTGAAGCTTTCTTT. Encoded protein: CASSTLTGVNTEAFF.

This chain links TRBV6-6 with TRBJ2-1, with TRBD2 matching 9 bases. V trimming: 2 bases; J trimming: 0 bases; junction bases outside the gene matches: 5. From germline, CDR1 is MNHNY and CDR2 SVGAGI (reference sequence). The CDR3 runs 17 residues. The chain's CDR3 is CASSYVTSGRSYNEQFF. The CDR3 DNA reads as TGTGCCAGCAGTTACGTGACTAGCGGTCGCTCCTACAATGAGCAGTTCTTC.

The CDR3 loop reads CSARGHSGNLNEQYF. In DNA, the CDR3 is TGCAGTGCTAGAGGACATAGCGGGAACCTGAACGAGCAGTACTTC. The chain has TRBV20-1 and TRBJ2-7, with 8 positions matching TRBD2. Germline V CDR1 and CDR2: DFQATT, SNEGSKA (reference sequence). CDR3 length: 15 amino acids. The V gene end was trimmed by 1 base and the J gene end by 5 bases; junction bases not matched to a gene: 10.

This clonotype has just a few counts. The chain has TRBV6-2 or TRBV6-3 and TRBJ2-7, with 10 bases lining up with TRBD2. The trim removed 6 bases at V and 3 bases at J, leaving 5 bases unmatched. This CDR3 is built from 14 residues. Germline V gives CDR1 MNHEY, CDR2 SVGEGT. This chain's CDR3 is CASSRTSGYYEQYF. The CDR3 DNA reads TGTGCCAGCAGCCGGACTAGCGGTTACTACGAGCAGTACTTC.

The chain joins TRBV28 to TRBJ1-5; D gene ambiguous. Trimming took 5 bases from V and 9 from J, leaving 11 bases between them. Germline V lookup: CDR1 MDHEN, CDR2 SYDVKM. There are 12 residues in the CDR3. The chain's CDR3 is CASSLPLVPQHF. The DNA of the CDR3 is TGTGCCAGCAGTCTCCCCTTGGTGCCCCAGCATTTT.

This clonotype has ten or more counts. The chain recombines TRBV28 with TRBJ1-1; 7 bases match TRBD1. This CDR3 has 16 residues. The J segment lost 0 bases and the V segment lost 6 bases, leaving 10 bases of the junction unmatched. CDR1 is MDHEN and CDR2 is SYDVKM in the germline V gene. The CDR3: CASSSPWTGMNTEAFF. In DNA form, the CDR3 reads TGTGCCAGCAGCTCGCCGTGGACAGGCATGAACACTGAAGCTTTCTTT.

The CDR3 bases are TGTGCCAGCCGAATTAACCGGGACTTTTTCGATACGCAGTATTTT. Translated: CASRINRDFFDTQYF. The genes are TRBV6-6 and TRBJ2-3; possible D gene TRBD2, 6 bases. Trimming removed 8 bases from V and 6 bases from J, with 21 bases in between. CDR3 length equals 15 residues. The germline V gene has CDR1 MNHNY and CDR2 SVGAGI (reference sequence).

This clonotype came up a few times. The chain links TRBV12-3 or TRBV12-4 to TRBJ2-7; D tentatively reads TRBD1 or TRBD2 (5 bases each). The CDR3 is made up of 16 amino acids. V was trimmed by 4 bases and J by 1 base, leaving 17 bases between them. The CDR3 coding sequence is TGTGCCAGCAGTTCCCGATGGCAGTGGGGGTCCTACGAGCAGTACTTC. This sequence encodes CASSSRWQWGSYEQYF.